This passage covers 2 T cell receptor beta chains from one sample sequenced in a study of OX40 agonist ivuxolimab in advanced cancers. The repertoire was sequenced with immunoSEQ multiplex PCR; TCRdb's copy has only in-frame clones and lacks some. The sample includes some 71,000 clones, 84% of them seen just once. This sample comprised CD4+ or CD8+ T cells sorted from blood, obtained in a trial of the OX40 agonist ivuxolimab. These receptors originate from an adult with an advanced solid tumor such as melanoma, head and neck, liver or kidney cancer.

The chain couples TRBV5-6 to TRBJ1-1; a possible D gene is TRBD1 (5 bases). This CDR3 comprises 17 residues. V lost 3 bases and J 4 bases, leaving 22 bases between the germline ends. CDR1 is SGHDT, CDR2 YYEEEE, per germline. CDR3 loop: CASSSFLVRESGTEAFF. CDR3 DNA sequence: TGTGCCAGCAGCTCATTCTTAGTCAGGGAGAGCGGCACTGAAGCTTTCTTT.

This clone was counted a single time. The gene calls are TRBV18 and TRBJ2-5, with D possibly TRBD1 on 6 matching bases. Matching the DNA end better, TRBJ2-7 makes the J call doubtful. CDR3 length equals 15 residues. Germline CDR1 reads KGHSH; CDR2 reads LQKENI. The CDR3 coding sequence is TGTGCCAGCTCACCACCGGCAGGGGAACGGTACGAGCAGTACTTC. The encoded protein is CASSPPAGERYEQYF.